This TCR beta chain originates from a study of blood T cell repertoires in COVID-19. Overall study context: Spain, Italy and the United States supplied samples that represented acute and convalescent COVID-19. Sources were T cells, B-cell-depleted T cells, or PBMCs; the material itself was cDNA or gDNA.

After removal of 11 bases from V and 3 bases from J, the junction contained 9 bases not matched to a gene. The CDR3 is made up of 14 amino acids. Per the germline V gene, CDR1 is SNHLY and CDR2 is FYNNEI. Original handling: From reference gene primer amplification, estimates of nucleated cell counts were derived. TCRdb's copy holds only in-frame clones and misses some; the assay was immunoSEQ multiplex PCR. Clone size and the V and J calls come from that table; the DNA yielded D and trimming. The repertoire includes about 160,000 clones, around 84% of them detected once, and about 3% sits in the top ten.

The origin of this receptor is a human donor with acute or convalescent COVID-19. The donor label of this sample is uncertain. The sample taken for sequencing was peripheral blood. This chain joins TRBV2 and TRBJ2-3; 9 positions match TRBD1. The CDR3, as DNA: TGTGCCGGGGGGGGACAGGGTCCTACAGATACGCAGTATTTT. As protein: CAGGGQGPTDTQYF.